The T cell receptor (beta chain) under discussion was sequenced for a study of shared clonotypes between healthy human individuals. Profiling relied on immunoSEQ multiplex PCR, and the TCRdb table lists in-frame clones only, not all of them. The table has over a million clones, around 82% seen once. There were only Caucasian adults among the donors, and all lived in Nashville, Tennessee. What was sequenced was memory CD4+ T cells from PBMCs. The subset: CD45RA-negative fraction. The source is a man between 18 and 29 years old in good health. Some clones in this sample may be carry-over from other donors' samples.

CDR3 loop: CASSLGSLTNEKLFF. The CDR3 nucleotides are TGCGCCAGCAGCTTGGGTTCGCTAACTAATGAAAAACTGTTTTTT. The J gene is TRBJ1-4, the V gene TRBV5-1; D uncertain. The CDR3 length is 15 residues. Trimming shortened V by 0 bases and J by 1 base, and 7 bases separated the two germline ends. Germline V gene lookup returns CDR1 SGHRS and CDR2 YFSETQ.